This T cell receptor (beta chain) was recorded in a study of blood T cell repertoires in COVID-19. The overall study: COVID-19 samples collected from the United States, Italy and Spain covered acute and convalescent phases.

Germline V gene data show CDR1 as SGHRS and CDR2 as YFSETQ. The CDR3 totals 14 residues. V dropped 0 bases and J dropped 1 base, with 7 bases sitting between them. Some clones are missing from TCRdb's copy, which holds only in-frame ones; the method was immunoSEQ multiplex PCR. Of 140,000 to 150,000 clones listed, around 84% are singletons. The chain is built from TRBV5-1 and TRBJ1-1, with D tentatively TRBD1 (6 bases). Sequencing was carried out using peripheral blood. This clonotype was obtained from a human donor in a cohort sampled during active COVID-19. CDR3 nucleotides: TGCGCCAGCAGCTTGGGGACAGCGAACACTGAAGCTTTCTTT. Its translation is CASSLGTANTEAFF.